This TCR beta chain derives from a study of response to subunit inactivated influenza vaccine (dated by TCRdb to between 2018 and 2020). About the full investigation: Deep quantitative T cell receptor repertoire profiling was used in the study to track responses to a trivalent subunit inactivated influenza vaccine. Points the paper makes about the study in general: The authors proposed that each seasonal influenza vaccination may bring in only a limited number of new T cells.

This clonotype was detected ten times or more. Its recognized antigen is unknown. No base quality information exists; no much larger clone differs at one position. The library was generated by RT-PCR. The sequencer was an Illumina HiSeq 2500. TCRdb passed the public sequencing reads through fastp at Q25 and MiXCR, retaining productive beta sequences. For every CDR3 protein sequence, its rows merge into one entry that carries the most common genes and DNA. The sample table contains under 550,000 distinct CDR3 sequences; only one count was recorded for about 7.2% of them. Together, the top ten hold under 15% of the sample. V was cut back by 1 base and J by 8 bases, leaving a gap of 9 bases between them. Including cysteine and phenylalanine, the CDR3 has 13 amino acids. Only the CDR3 DNA is retained, 39 bases long and in frame from the first base. CDR1 and CDR2, looked up from the germline V gene (reference sequence), are SEHNR and FQNEAQ.

The sample here was PBMCs from blood, taken around 25 months after vaccination. This TCR was recovered from a man in his fifties or sixties who received an inactivated influenza vaccine. Donor details come from another sample of the same person, matched by shared clones. The chain employs TRBV7-9 and TRBJ2-1; no D segment can be confidently identified. CDR3 loop: CASSLEVTDEQFF. The nucleotide sequence is given as TGTGCCAGCAGCTTAGAAGTGACCGATGAGCAGTTCTTC.